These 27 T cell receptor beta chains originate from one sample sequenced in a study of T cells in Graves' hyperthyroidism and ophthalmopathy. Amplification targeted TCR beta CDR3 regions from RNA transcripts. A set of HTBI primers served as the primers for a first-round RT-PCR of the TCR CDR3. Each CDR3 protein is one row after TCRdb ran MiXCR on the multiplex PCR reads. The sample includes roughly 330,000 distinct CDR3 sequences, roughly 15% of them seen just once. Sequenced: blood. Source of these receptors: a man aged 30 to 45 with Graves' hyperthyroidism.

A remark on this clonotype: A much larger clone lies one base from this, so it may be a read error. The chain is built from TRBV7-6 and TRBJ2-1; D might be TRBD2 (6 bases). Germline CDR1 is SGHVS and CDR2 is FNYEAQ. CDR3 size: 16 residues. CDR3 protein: CASSEKPGLSNNDQFF. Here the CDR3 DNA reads TGTGCCAGCAGCGAAAAACCGGGACTTAGCAACAATGACCAGTTCTTC.

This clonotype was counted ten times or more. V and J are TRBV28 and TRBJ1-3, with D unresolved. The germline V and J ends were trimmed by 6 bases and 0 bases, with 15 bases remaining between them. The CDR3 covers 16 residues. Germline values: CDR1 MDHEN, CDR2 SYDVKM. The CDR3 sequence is CASSDTVLASGNTIYF. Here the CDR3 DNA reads TGTGCCAGCAGCGACACGGTCCTTGCCTCTGGAAACACCATATATTTT.

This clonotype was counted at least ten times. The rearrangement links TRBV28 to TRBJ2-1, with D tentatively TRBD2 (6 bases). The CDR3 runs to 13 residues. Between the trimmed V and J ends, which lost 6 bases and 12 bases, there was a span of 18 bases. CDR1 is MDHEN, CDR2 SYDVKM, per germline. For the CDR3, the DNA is TGTGCCAGCAGCCAAACTAGCCTAGCGACGCAGTTCTTC. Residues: CASSQTSLATQFF. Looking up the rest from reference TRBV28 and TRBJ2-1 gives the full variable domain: DVKVTQSSRYLVKRTGEKVFLECVQDMDHENMFWYRQDPGLGLRLIYFSYDVKMKEKGDIPEGYSVSREKKERFSLILESASTNQTSMYLCASSQTSLATQFFGPGTRLTVL.

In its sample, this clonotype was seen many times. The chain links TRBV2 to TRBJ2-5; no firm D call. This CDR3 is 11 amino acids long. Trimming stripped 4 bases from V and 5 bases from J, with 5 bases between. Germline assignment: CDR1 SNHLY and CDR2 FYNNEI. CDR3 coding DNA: TGTGCCAGCAGTGTATCGGAGACCCAGTACTTC. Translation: CASSVSETQYF.

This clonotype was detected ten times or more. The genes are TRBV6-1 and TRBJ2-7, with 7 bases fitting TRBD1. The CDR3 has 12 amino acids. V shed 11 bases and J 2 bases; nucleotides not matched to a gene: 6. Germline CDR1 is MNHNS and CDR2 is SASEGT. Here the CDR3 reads CAGKTGTYEQYF. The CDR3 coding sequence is TGTGCCGGGAAGACAGGGACCTACGAGCAGTACTTC.

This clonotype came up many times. The CDR3 is CSADSQSGHEQYF. CDR3 in DNA: TGCAGTGCTGACTCGCAATCTGGCCACGAGCAGTACTTC. This rearrangement joins TRBV20-1 to TRBJ2-7; D gene unclear. V dropped 5 bases and J dropped 5 bases, with 16 bases sitting between them. In germline, CDR1 is DFQATT, CDR2 SNEGSKA (reference sequence). CDR3 length: 13 residues.

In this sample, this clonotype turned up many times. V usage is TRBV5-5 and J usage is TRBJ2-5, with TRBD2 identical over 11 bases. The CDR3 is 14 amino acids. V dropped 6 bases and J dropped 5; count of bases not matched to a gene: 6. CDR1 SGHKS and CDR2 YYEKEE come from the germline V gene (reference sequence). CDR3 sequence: CASTTLAGVETQYF. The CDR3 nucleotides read TGTGCCAGCACCACACTAGCGGGAGTCGAGACCCAGTACTTC.

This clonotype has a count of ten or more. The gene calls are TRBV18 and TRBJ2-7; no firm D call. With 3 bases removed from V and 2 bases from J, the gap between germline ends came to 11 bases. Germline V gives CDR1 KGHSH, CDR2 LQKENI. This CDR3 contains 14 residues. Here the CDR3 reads CASSPGQMTYEQYF. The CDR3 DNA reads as TGTGCCAGCTCACCCGGGCAGATGACCTACGAGCAGTACTTC.

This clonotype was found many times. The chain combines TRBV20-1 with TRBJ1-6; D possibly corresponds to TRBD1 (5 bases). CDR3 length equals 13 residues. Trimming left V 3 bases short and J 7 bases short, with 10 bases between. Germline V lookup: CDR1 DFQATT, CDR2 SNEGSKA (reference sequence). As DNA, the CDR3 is TGCAGTGCTAGCTCAGGGAACAATTCACCCCTCCACTTT. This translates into CSASSGNNSPLHF.

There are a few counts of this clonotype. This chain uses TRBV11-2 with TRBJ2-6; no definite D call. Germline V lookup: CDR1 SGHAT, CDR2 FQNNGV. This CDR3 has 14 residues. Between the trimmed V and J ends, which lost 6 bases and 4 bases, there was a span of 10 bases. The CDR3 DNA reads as TGTGCCAGCAGAACCCTGGCAGGGGCCAACGTCCTGACTTTC. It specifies CASRTLAGANVLTF.

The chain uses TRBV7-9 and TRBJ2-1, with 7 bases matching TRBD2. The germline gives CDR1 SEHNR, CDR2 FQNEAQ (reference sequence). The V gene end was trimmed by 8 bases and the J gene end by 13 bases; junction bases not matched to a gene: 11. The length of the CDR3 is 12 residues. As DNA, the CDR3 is TGTGCCAGCGAGGGAGGGCCCAGAGCACAGTTCTTC. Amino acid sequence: CASEGGPRAQFF.

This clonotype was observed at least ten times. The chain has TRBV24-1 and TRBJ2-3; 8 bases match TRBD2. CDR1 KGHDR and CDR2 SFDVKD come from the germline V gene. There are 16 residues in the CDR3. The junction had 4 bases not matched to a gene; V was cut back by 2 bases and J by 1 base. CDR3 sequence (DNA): TGTGCCACCAGTGATTCCAAGCGGGAGCGCACAGATACGCAGTATTTT. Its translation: CATSDSKRERTDTQYF.

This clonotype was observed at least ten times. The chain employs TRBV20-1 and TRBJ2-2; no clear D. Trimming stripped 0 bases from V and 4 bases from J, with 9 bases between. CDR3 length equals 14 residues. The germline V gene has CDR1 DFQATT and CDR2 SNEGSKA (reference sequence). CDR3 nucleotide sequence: TGCAGTGCTAGAGAGGCGCGGAGCACCGGGGAGCTGTTTTTT. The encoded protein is CSAREARSTGELFF.

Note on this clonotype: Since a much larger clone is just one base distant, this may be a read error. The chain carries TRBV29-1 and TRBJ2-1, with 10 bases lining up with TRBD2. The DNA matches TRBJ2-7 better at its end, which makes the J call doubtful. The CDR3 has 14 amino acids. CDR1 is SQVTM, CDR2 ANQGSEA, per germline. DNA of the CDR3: TGCAGCGTTGACTCTAGCGGGAGTTACAATGAGCAGTACTTC. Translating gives CSVDSSGSYNEQYF.

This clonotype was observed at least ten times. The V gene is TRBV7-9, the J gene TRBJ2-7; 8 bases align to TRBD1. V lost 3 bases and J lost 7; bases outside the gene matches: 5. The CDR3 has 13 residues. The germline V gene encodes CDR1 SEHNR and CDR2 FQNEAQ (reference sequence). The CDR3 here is CASSLQGTGEQYF. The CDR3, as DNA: TGTGCCAGCAGCTTGCAGGGGACAGGAGAGCAGTACTTC.

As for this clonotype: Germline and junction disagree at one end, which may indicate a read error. The CDR3 spells CASSSVAGSGTDTQYF. In DNA, the CDR3 is TGTGCCAGCAGCTCAGTAGCAGGGTCGGGCACAGATACTCAGTATTTT. The chain carries TRBV11-3 and TRBJ2-3; tentative D call: TRBD1 (5 bases). The CDR3 is 16 residues long. The germline CDR1 and CDR2 sequences are SGHNT and YENEEA.

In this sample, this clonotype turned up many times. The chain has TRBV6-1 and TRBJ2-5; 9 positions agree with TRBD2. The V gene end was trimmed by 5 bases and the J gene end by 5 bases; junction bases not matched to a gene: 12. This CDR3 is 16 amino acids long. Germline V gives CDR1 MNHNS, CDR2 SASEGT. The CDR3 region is CASSFEAGGAWETQYF. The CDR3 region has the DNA TGTGCCAGCAGTTTCGAAGCGGGAGGAGCGTGGGAGACCCAGTACTTC.

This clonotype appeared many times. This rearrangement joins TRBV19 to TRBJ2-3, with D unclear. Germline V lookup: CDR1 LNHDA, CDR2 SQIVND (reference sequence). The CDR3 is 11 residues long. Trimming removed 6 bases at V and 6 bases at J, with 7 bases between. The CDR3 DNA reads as TGTGCCAGTAGCCGGCGGGATACGCAGTATTTT. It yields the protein CASSRRDTQYF.

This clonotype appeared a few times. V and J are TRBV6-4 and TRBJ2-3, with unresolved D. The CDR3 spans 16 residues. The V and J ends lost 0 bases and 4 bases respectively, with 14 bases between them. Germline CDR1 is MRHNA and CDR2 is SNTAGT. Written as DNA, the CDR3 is TGTGCCAGCAGTGACTCGAAAGCTTCCGGCGCAGATACGCAGTATTTT. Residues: CASSDSKASGADTQYF.

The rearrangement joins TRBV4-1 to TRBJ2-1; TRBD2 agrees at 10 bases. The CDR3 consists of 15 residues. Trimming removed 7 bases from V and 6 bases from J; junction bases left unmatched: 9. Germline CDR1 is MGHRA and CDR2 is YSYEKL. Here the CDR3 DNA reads TGCGCCAGCAACCTACGGACTAGCGGACCCAATGAGCAGTTCTTC. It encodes CASNLRTSGPNEQFF.

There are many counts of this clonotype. CDR3: CSARDVRGSSYNEQFF. The CDR3 region has the DNA TGCAGTGCTAGAGATGTGCGGGGGAGCTCCTACAATGAGCAGTTCTTC. The V call is TRBV20-1, the J call TRBJ2-1; 7 positions match TRBD2. The CDR3 covers 16 residues. V trimming: 0 bases; J trimming: 0 bases; junction bases outside the gene matches: 5. Germline CDR1 is DFQATT and CDR2 is SNEGSKA (reference sequence).

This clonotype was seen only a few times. The chain's CDR3 is CASSGEGTRHF. CDR3 nucleotide sequence: TGTGCCAGCAGTGGGGAGGGAACCCGGCATTTT. The V call is TRBV2, the J call TRBJ1-5; D is unclear. Germline V lookup: CDR1 SNHLY, CDR2 FYNNEI. V lost 4 bases and J lost 15, with 13 bases in between. This CDR3 comprises 11 residues. Supplemented by reference TRBV2 and TRBJ1-5, the full variable domain reads EPEVTQTPSHQVTQMGQEVILRCVPISNHLYFYWYRQILGQKVEFLVSFYNNEISEKSEIFDDQFSVERPDGSNFTLKIRSTKLEDSAMYFCASSGEGTRHFGDGTRLSIL.

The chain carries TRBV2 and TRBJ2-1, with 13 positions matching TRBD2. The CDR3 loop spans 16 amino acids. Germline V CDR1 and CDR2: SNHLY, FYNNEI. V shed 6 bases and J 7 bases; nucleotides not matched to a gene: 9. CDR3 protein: CASSVGTSGVGNEQFF. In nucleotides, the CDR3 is TGTGCCAGCAGCGTCGGGACTAGCGGGGTGGGGAATGAGCAGTTCTTC.

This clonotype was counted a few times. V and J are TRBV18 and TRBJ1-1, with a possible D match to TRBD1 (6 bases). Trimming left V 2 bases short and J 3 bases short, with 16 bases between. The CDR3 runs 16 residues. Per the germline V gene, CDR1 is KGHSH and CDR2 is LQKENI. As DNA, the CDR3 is TGTGCCAGCTCACCATCCCTGGGGGGGGCTCACACTGAAGCTTTCTTT. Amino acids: CASSPSLGGAHTEAFF.

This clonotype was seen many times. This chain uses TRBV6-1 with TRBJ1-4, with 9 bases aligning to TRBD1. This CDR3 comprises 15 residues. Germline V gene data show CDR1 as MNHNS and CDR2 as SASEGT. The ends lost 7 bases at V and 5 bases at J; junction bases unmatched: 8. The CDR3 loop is CASTATGGENEKLFF. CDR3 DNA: TGTGCCAGCACCGCAACAGGGGGCGAAAATGAAAAACTGTTTTTT.

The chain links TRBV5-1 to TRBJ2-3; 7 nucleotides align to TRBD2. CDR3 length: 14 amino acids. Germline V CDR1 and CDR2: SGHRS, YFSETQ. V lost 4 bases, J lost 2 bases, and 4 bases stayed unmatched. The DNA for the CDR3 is TGCGCCAGCAGCGACCGGGACTACACAGATACGCAGTATTTT. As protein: CASSDRDYTDTQYF. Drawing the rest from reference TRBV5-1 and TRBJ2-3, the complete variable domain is KAGVTQTPRYLIKTRGQQVTLSCSPISGHRSVSWYQQTPGQGLQFLFEYFSETQRNKGNFPGRFSGRQFSNSRSEMNVSTLELGDSALYLCASSDRDYTDTQYFGPGTRLTVL.

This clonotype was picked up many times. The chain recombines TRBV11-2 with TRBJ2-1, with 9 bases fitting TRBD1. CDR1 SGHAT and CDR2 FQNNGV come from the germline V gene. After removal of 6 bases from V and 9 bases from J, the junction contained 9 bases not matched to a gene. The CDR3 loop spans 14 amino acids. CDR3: CASRQGGDRAEQFF. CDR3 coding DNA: TGTGCCAGCAGGCAAGGGGGGGACAGGGCTGAGCAGTTCTTC. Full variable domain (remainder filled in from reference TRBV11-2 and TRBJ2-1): EAGVAQSPRYKIIEKRQSVAFWCNPISGHATLYWYQQILGQGPKLLIQFQNNGVVDDSQLPKDRFSAERLKGVDSTLKIQPAKLEDSAVYLCASRQGGDRAEQFFGPGTRLTVL.